The T cell receptor (beta chain) under discussion was sequenced for a study of cytomegalovirus exposure and HLA in healthy donors. About this clone: What it binds is unknown.

Findings and limits, study-wide: Sequencing depth across donors, presence/absence analyses assumed, was roughly uniform. Being productive about 87% or about 30% of the time was typical of most TCR beta V segments in an earlier analysis. A further, later analysis showed that HLA-associated TCR beta chains (compared with equally common others) were more clonally expanded.

The CDR3 contains 15 residues. In the PCR, 60 Vbeta and 13 Jbeta primers were used. The method was immunoSEQ multiplex PCR; TCRdb's version includes in-frame clones alone and lacks a portion of them. The profile covers 150,000 to 200,000 clones, with 70% to 80% appearing a single time and less than 15% taken by the ten largest. This TCR was recovered from a woman aged 25 to 39 in good health and CMV-seropositive. The sample was PBMCs. The rearrangement joins TRBV21-1 to TRBJ2-5; the table's D gene call, TRBD1, was not cross checked with the DNA. TRBV21-1 is flagged as a pseudogene. The CDR3, as DNA: TGTGCCAGCGCCCCCGAGGCAGGGCAAAAAGAGACCCAGTACTTC. Translation gives CASAPEAGQKETQYF.